This T cell receptor beta chain was observed in a study of blood T cell repertoires in COVID-19. In the study overall: From the United States, Italy and Spain came samples of acute and convalescent COVID-19. PBMCs, B-cell-depleted T cells, or T cells were the source of the cDNA or gDNA that made up the material.

Germline lookup yields CDR1 GTSNPN and CDR2 SVGIG (reference sequence). This CDR3 comprises 15 residues. The V segment lost 2 bases and the J segment 2 bases; nucleotides outside the gene matches: 3. In the original workflow: Nucleated cell number was recorded as an estimate derived from reference gene primer amplification. TCRdb's copy holds only in-frame clones and misses some; the assay was immunoSEQ multiplex PCR. The V and J calls and clone size are taken from that table; D and trimming were inferred from the DNA. The sample carries around 270,000 clones, more than 70% recorded once. The rearrangement links TRBV30 to TRBJ1-3; 10 bases map to TRBD1. The TCR sequence derives from a woman in her 50s with acute or convalescent COVID-19. Sequencing was performed on peripheral blood. The CDR3 protein is CAWSSGTGAGNTIYF. The CDR3, as DNA: TGTGCCTGGAGTTCCGGGACAGGGGCTGGAAACACCATATATTTT.